Listed here is a single T cell receptor beta chain. This record comes from a study of T cell changes during pregnancy in multiple sclerosis. Clones were read by immunoSEQ multiplex PCR, and TCRdb kept only the in-frame ones, dropping some. The table shows 35,000 to 50,000 clones, with roughly 89% occurring only once. J gave up 5 bases and V 3 bases, and 3 bases lay outside the gene matches. Germline assignment: CDR1 SGHNT and CDR2 YYREEE (reference sequence). The CDR3 sequence is 15 residues long. The TCR was taken from a female donor with multiple sclerosis, enrolled in a pregnancy study. The rearrangement uses TRBV5-4 and TRBJ2-5, with 14 bases fitting TRBD2. Material: CD4+ T cells from peripheral blood mononuclear cells, obtained in the first trimester of pregnancy. The chain's CDR3 is CASSSGLAGDETQYF. The CDR3 DNA reads as TGTGCCAGCAGCTCGGGACTAGCGGGAGACGAGACCCAGTACTTC.